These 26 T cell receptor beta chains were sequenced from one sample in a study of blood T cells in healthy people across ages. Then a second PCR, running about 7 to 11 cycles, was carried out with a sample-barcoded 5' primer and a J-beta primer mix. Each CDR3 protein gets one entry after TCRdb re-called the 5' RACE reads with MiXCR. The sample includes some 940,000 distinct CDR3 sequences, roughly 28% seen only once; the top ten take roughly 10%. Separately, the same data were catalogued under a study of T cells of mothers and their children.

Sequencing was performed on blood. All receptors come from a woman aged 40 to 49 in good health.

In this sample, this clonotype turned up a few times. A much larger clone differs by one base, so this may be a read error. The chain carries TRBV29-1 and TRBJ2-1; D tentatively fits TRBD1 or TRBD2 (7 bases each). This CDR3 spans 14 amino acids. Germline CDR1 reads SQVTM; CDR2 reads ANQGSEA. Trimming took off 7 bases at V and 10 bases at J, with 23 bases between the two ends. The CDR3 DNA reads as TGCAGCGGGGCCAGGGGGGGAGCAGTCTACGAGCAGTTCTTC. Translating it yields CSGARGGAVYEQFF.

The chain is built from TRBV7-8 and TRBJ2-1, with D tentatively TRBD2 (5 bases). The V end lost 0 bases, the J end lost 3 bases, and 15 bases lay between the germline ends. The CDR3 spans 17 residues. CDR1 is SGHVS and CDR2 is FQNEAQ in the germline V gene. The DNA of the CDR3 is TGTGCCAGCAGCTTAGCAGGTTCGGGGAAAATCTACAATGAGCAGTTCTTC. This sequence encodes CASSLAGSGKIYNEQFF.

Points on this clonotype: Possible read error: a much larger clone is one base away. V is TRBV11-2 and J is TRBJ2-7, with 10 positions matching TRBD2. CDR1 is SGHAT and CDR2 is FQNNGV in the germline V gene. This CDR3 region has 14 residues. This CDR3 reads CASSHSGGTYGQYF. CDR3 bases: TGTGCCAGCAGCCATAGCGGGGGGACCTACGGGCAGTACTTC.

The CDR3 nucleotides read TGCGCCAGCAGCACCGGGGACAGGGGTGGGGATACGCAGTATTTT. Its protein product is CASSTGDRGGDTQYF. This rearrangement joins TRBV5-1 to TRBJ2-3; TRBD1 aligns across 10 bases. There are 15 residues in the CDR3. The germline V gene has CDR1 SGHRS and CDR2 YFSETQ. The ends lost 4 bases at V and 6 bases at J; junction bases unmatched: 8.

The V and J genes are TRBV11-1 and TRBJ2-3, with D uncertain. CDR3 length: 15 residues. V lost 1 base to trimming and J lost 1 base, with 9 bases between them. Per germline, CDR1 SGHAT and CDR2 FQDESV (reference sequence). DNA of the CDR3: TGTGCCAGCAGCTTAGAAGTAGTTGGCACAGATACGCAGTATTTT. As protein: CASSLEVVGTDTQYF.

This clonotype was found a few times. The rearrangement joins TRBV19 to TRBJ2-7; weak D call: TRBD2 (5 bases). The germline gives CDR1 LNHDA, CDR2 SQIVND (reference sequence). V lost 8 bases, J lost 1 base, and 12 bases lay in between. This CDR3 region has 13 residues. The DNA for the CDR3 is TGTGCCAGTCGCAGCCGGAGGTCCTACGAGCAGTACTTC. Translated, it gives CASRSRRSYEQYF.

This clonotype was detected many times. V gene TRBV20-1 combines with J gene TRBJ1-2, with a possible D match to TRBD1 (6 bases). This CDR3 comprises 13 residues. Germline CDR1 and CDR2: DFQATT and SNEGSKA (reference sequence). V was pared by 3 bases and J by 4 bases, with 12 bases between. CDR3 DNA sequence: TGCAGTGCTAGTGGGGGGGGCAGCTATGGCTACACCTTC. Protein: CSASGGGSYGYTF.

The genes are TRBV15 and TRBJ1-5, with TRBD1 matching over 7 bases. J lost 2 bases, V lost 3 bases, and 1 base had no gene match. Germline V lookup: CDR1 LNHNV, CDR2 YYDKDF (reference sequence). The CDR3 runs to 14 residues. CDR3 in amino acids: CATSSQGGNQPQHF. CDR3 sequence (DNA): TGTGCCACCAGCAGTCAGGGGGGCAATCAGCCCCAGCATTTT.

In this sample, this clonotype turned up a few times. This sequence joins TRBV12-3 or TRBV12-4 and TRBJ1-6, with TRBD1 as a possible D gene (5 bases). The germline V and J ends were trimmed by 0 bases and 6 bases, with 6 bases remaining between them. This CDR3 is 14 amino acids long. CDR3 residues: CASSLADTNSPLHF. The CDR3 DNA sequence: TGTGCCAGCAGTTTAGCGGACACTAATTCACCCCTCCACTTT.

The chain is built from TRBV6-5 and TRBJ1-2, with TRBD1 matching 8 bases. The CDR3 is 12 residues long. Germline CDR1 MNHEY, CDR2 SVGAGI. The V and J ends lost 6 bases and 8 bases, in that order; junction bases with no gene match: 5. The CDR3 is CASRYTGGGYTF. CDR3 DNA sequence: TGTGCCAGCAGGTACACAGGGGGAGGCTACACCTTC.

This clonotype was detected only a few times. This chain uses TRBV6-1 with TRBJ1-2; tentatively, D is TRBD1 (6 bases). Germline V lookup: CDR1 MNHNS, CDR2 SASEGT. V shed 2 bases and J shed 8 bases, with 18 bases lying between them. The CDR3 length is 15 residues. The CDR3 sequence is CASSELGRGEDGYTF. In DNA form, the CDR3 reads TGTGCCAGCAGTGAACTCGGCAGGGGAGAGGACGGCTACACCTTC.

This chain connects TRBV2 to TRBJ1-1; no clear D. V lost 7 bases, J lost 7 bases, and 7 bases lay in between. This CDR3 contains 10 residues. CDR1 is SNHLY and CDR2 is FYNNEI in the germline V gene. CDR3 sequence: CASKVGEAFF. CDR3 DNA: TGTGCCAGCAAGGTCGGTGAAGCTTTCTTT.

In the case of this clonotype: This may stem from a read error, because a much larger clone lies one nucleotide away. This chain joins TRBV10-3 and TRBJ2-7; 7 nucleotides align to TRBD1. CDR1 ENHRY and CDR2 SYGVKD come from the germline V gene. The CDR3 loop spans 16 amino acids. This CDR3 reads CAVSNDFGGQNYEQYF. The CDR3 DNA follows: TGTGCCGTCAGTAACGATTTTGGGGGACAGAATTACGAGCAGTACTTC.

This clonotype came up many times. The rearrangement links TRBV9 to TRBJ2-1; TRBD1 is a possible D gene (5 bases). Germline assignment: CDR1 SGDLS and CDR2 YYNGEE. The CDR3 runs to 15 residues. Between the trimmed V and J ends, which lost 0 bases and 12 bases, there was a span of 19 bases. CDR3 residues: CASSVDQGEEFGQFF. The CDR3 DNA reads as TGTGCCAGCAGCGTAGATCAGGGTGAGGAGTTTGGGCAGTTCTTC.

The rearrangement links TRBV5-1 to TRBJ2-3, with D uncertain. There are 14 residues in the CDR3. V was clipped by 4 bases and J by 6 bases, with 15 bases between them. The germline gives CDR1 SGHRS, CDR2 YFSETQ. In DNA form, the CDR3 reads TGCGCCAGCAGCATCAGAACACCAAGTGATACGCAGTATTTT. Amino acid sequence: CASSIRTPSDTQYF.

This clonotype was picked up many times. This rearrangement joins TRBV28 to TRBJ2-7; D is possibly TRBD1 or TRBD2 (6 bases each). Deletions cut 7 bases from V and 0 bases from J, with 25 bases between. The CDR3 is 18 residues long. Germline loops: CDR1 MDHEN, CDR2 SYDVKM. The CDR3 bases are TGTGCCAGCACCCCTATGGGACTCGGGACAAGCAGCTCCTACGAGCAGTACTTC. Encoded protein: CASTPMGLGTSSSYEQYF.

The CDR3 DNA reads as TGTGCCAGCAGCCGGACGGAAAATAGATACAATGAGCAGTTCTTC. Residues: CASSRTENRYNEQFF. The chain couples TRBV7-9 to TRBJ2-1; unclear D gene. The germline gives CDR1 SEHNR, CDR2 FQNEAQ (reference sequence). This CDR3 has 15 amino acids. The V and J ends lost 5 bases and 4 bases respectively, with 15 bases between them.

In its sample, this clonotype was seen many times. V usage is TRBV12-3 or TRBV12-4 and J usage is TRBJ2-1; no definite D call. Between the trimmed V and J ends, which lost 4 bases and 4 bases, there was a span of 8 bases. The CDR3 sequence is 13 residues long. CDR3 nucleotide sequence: TGTGCCAGCAGTTCCGGGCTGTACAATGAGCAGTTCTTC. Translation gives CASSSGLYNEQFF.

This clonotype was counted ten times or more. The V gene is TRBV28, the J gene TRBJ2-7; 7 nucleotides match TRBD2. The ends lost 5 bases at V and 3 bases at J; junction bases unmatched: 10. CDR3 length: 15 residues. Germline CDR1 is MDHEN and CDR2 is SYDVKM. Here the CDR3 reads CASSTETGLIYEQYF. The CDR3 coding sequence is TGTGCCAGCAGTACCGAGACGGGACTAATCTACGAGCAGTACTTC.

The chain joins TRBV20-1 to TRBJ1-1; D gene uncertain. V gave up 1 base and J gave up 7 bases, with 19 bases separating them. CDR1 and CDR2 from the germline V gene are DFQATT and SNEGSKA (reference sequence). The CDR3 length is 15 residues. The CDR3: CSARGIDHSWVEAFF. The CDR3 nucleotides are TGCAGTGCTAGAGGGATAGATCACTCATGGGTTGAAGCTTTCTTT.

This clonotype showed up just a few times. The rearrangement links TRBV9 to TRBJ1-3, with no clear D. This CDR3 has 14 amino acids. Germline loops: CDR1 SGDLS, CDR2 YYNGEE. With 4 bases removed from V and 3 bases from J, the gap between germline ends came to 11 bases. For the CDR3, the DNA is TGTGCCAGCAGCCCGATGGACGTTGGAAACACCATATATTTT. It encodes CASSPMDVGNTIYF.

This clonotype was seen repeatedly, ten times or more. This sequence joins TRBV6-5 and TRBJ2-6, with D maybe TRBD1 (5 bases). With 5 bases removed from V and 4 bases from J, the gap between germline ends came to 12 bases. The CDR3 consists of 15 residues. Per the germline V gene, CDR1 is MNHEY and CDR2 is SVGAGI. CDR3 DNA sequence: TGTGCCAGCAGTCGAATGGACACCGGGGCCAACGTCCTGACTTTC. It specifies CASSRMDTGANVLTF.

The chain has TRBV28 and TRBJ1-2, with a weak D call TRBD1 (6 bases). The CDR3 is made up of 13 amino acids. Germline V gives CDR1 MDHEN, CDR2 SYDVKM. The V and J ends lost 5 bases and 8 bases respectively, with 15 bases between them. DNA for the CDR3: TGTGCCAGCAGTCGCAGGGGATTGGTGGGCTACACCTTC. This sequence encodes CASSRRGLVGYTF.

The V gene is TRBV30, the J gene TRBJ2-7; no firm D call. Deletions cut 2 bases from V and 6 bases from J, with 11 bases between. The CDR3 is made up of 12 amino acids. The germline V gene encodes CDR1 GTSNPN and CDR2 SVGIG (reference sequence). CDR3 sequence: CAWSSINGEQYF. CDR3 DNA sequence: TGTGCCTGGAGTTCCATAAATGGCGAGCAGTACTTC. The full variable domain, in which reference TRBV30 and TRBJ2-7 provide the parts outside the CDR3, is SQTIHQWPATLVQPVGSPLSLECTVEGTSNPNLYWYRQAAGRGLQLLFYSVGIGQISSEVPQNLSASRPQDRQFILSSKKLLLSDSGFYLCAWSSINGEQYFGPGTRLTVT.

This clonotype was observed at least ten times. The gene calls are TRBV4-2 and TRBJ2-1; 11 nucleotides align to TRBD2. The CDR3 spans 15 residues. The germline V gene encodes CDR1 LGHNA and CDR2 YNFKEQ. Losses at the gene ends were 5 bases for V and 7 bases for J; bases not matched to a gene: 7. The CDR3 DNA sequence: TGTGCCAGCAGCTATAGCGGGGGGGCCTCAAATGAGCAGTTCTTC. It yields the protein CASSYSGGASNEQFF.

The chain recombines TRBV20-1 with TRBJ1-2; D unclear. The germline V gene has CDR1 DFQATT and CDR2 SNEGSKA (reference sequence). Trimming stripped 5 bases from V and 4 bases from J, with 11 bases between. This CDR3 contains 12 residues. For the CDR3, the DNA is TGCAGTGCTCGGCGGGGTATCTATGGCTACACCTTC. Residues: CSARRGIYGYTF.